Shown below are 30 T cell receptor beta chains from a single sample sequenced in a study of T-cell reconstitution after alpha-beta-depleted transplantation in children. The authors prepared the TCRbeta library with unique molecular identifiers. TCRdb processed the PCR reads anew with MiXCR; each CDR3 protein has one entry. The sample includes approximately 640,000 distinct CDR3 sequences, around 17% of them seen just once. The specimen comprised PBMCs from the stem cell graft donor, sampled from the stem cell graft. Receptors originate from a human donor who donated a stem cell graft to a child with acute myeloid leukemia.

This clonotype was recorded many times. The gene calls are TRBV7-2 and TRBJ1-4, with unresolved D. Between the trimmed V and J ends, which lost 2 bases and 2 bases, there was a span of 9 bases. Germline V CDR1 and CDR2: SGHTA, FQGNSA. CDR3 length: 15 amino acids. CDR3 region: CASSLRAATNEKLFF. CDR3 DNA: TGTGCCAGCAGCTTAAGGGCAGCGACTAATGAAAAACTGTTTTTT.

The chain combines TRBV11-1 with TRBJ1-3; TRBD1 matches at 8 bases. The CDR3 has 18 residues. Per the germline V gene, CDR1 is SGHAT and CDR2 is FQDESV (reference sequence). Unmatched junction bases numbered 10, after V lost 3 bases and J lost 0 bases. The CDR3 DNA sequence: TGTGCCAGCAGCTTGGACAGGGCCACCCTACGCTCTGGAAACACCATATATTTT. It is translated as CASSLDRATLRSGNTIYF.

This sequence joins TRBV10-3 and TRBJ2-1, with 13 bases that match TRBD2. CDR1 is ENHRY and CDR2 is SYGVKD in the germline V gene. The CDR3 has 16 residues. The ends lost 0 bases at V and 9 bases at J; junction bases unmatched: 5. The CDR3 here is CAISESTSGGRSEQFF. The CDR3 DNA reads as TGTGCCATCAGTGAGTCGACTAGCGGGGGGCGGAGTGAGCAGTTCTTC.

In this sample, this clonotype turned up many times. The V call is TRBV20-1, the J call TRBJ2-3; D may match TRBD1 or TRBD2 (5 bases each). The V end was cut by 6 bases, the J end by 0 bases, with 13 bases between. The CDR3 is made up of 14 amino acids. The germline CDR1 and CDR2 sequences are DFQATT and SNEGSKA (reference sequence). CDR3 sequence: CSATGDPSTDTQYF. The CDR3 DNA reads as TGCAGTGCCACCGGGGACCCCAGCACAGATACGCAGTATTTT.

This clonotype was counted ten times or more. The CDR3 protein is CSVLTVPSTEAFF. The CDR3 coding sequence is TGCAGCGTGTTGACAGTTCCGTCCACTGAAGCTTTCTTT. The rearrangement uses TRBV29-1 and TRBJ1-1, with D possibly TRBD1 on 5 matching bases. Germline V gene sequence: CDR1 SQVTM, CDR2 ANQGSEA. This CDR3 contains 13 residues. V was trimmed by 6 bases and J by 4 bases, leaving 15 bases between them.

This clonotype occurred many times. The rearrangement links TRBV7-3 to TRBJ2-3; possibly TRBD1 for D (5 bases). This CDR3 is built from 16 residues. V lost 1 base to trimming and J lost 10 bases, with 21 bases between them. In germline, CDR1 is SGHTA, CDR2 FQGTGA. For the CDR3, the DNA is TGTGCCAGCAGCTTAATAATCGGGCAGGGAAACTCTCCGCAGTATTTT. Its translation is CASSLIIGQGNSPQYF.

V and J are TRBV27 and TRBJ2-3; weak D call: TRBD2 (6 bases). This CDR3 has 17 residues. Germline loops: CDR1 MNHEY, CDR2 SMNVEV (reference sequence). The ends were cut back, 0 bases at V and 0 bases at J, with 13 bases in the middle. The CDR3 reads CASSLSGGISSTDTQYF. Written as DNA, the CDR3 is TGTGCCAGCAGTTTATCGGGGGGAATTTCTAGCACAGATACGCAGTATTTT.

This clonotype was seen many times. The rearrangement links TRBV6-5 to TRBJ2-1; tentatively, D is TRBD2 (6 bases). CDR3 size: 15 residues. Germline V CDR1 and CDR2: MNHEY, SVGAGI. V was clipped by 4 bases and J by 5 bases, with 15 bases between them. CDR3 coding DNA: TGTGCCAGCAGTTCCGGGGGACTCATTAACAATGAGCAGTTCTTC. Protein: CASSSGGLINNEQFF.

This clonotype was picked up many times. The genes are TRBV5-5 and TRBJ1-2, with unresolved D. V lost 3 bases to trimming and J lost 3 bases, with 12 bases between them. Germline V gene lookup returns CDR1 SGHKS and CDR2 YYEKEE (reference sequence). This CDR3 spans 14 amino acids. CDR3 in amino acids: CASSSPTDHYGYTF. The DNA of the CDR3 is TGTGCCAGCAGCTCCCCAACGGACCACTATGGCTACACCTTC. Based on the CDR3 plus reference TRBV5-5 and TRBJ1-2, the full variable domain is DAGVTQSPTHLIKTRGQQVTLRCSPISGHKSVSWYQQVLGQGPQFIFQYYEKEERGRGNFPDRFSARQFPNYSSELNVNALLLGDSALYLCASSSPTDHYGYTFGSGTRLTVV.

On this clonotype itself: One base away lies a much larger clone, so this may be a sequencing read error. The CDR3 sequence: CASSRGGETHYF. The CDR3 nucleotides read TGTGCTAGCAGCAGGGGCGGGGAGACCCATTACTTC. V usage is TRBV21-1 and J usage is TRBJ2-5; the table assigns TRBD1, which was not confirmed against the DNA. TRBV21-1 is shown as a pseudogene. The CDR3 runs 12 residues.

This clonotype was found many times. The chain recombines TRBV27 with TRBJ2-3, with a tentative D call TRBD2 (6 bases). CDR1 and CDR2 (germline): MNHEY, SMNVEV (reference sequence). CDR3 length: 13 residues. Trimming left V 4 bases short and J 5 bases short, with 10 bases between. The CDR3 DNA reads TGTGCCAGCAGTTCCCTGCGGGGAGATACGCAGTATTTT. This gives the protein CASSSLRGDTQYF.

This clonotype was found many times. The chain has TRBV12-3 or TRBV12-4 and TRBJ1-2; TRBD1 might be the D (5 bases). The CDR3 consists of 13 residues. Trimming pared 5 bases from V and 8 bases from J, leaving 15 bases between. The CDR3 loop is CASSLGVGPGYTF. In DNA form, the CDR3 reads TGTGCCAGCAGTCTGGGGGTGGGGCCCGGCTACACCTTC.

V usage is TRBV24-1 and J usage is TRBJ1-1, with D possibly being TRBD1 (5 bases). The CDR3 extends over 14 amino acids. Per the germline V gene, CDR1 is KGHDR and CDR2 is SFDVKD. V was clipped by 4 bases and J by 4 bases, with 12 bases between them. Here the CDR3 DNA reads TGTGCCACCAGTGAATCGGGGGACCCCACTGAAGCTTTCTTT. It yields the protein CATSESGDPTEAFF.

In its sample, this clonotype was seen many times. V gene TRBV20-1 combines with J gene TRBJ2-5; D not resolved. Between the trimmed V and J ends, which lost 1 base and 2 bases, there was a span of 11 bases. This CDR3 spans 14 amino acids. The V gene's germline CDR1 is DFQATT and CDR2 SNEGSKA (reference sequence). The CDR3, as DNA: TGCAGTGCTAGAGTACCCTTACAGCAAGAGACCCAGTACTTC. Translation gives CSARVPLQQETQYF.

The CDR3 here is CASSSLLATGTQYF. The CDR3 DNA reads as TGTGCCAGCAGCTCGCTCCTAGCTACTGGGACCCAGTACTTC. V usage is TRBV7-9 and J usage is TRBJ2-5; D perhaps matches TRBD2 (5 bases). Germline V CDR1 and CDR2: SEHNR, FQNEAQ (reference sequence). CDR3 length: 14 amino acids. V dropped 4 bases and J dropped 7 bases, with 16 bases sitting between them. The full variable domain, with the rest looked up from reference TRBV7-9 and TRBJ2-5, is DTGVSQNPRHKITKRGQNVTFRCDPISEHNRLYWYRQTLGQGPEFLTYFQNEAQLEKSRLLSDRFSAERPKGSFSTLEIQRTEQGDSAMYLCASSSLLATGTQYFGPGTRLLVL.

With respect to this clonotype: A much larger clonotype is one base distant, so this may be a read error. The chain employs TRBV6-2 or TRBV6-3 and TRBJ1-3; D is unclear. The CDR3 contains 17 residues. V shed 6 bases and J shed 5 bases, with 23 bases lying between them. Germline assignment: CDR1 MNHEY and CDR2 SVGEGT. For the CDR3, the DNA is TGTGCCAGCAGCTACCCGGGCAGAGTCGTCCCTAGAAACACCATATATTTT. Protein product: CASSYPGRVVPRNTIYF.

This clonotype was counted ten times or more. The rearrangement joins TRBV7-3 to TRBJ2-1; 14 bases line up with TRBD2. Germline V gene data show CDR1 as SGHTA and CDR2 as FQGTGA. The length of the CDR3 is 18 residues. The V and J ends lost 0 bases and 3 bases, in that order; junction bases with no gene match: 4. CDR3 loop: CASSLTSGTSGGYNEQFF. The CDR3 nucleotides are TGTGCCAGCAGCTTAACATCAGGGACTAGCGGGGGCTACAATGAGCAGTTCTTC.

This chain joins TRBV5-1 and TRBJ2-5; D remains ambiguous. Germline V gene lookup returns CDR1 SGHRS and CDR2 YFSETQ. The CDR3 has 15 residues. V was trimmed by 1 base and J by 1 base, leaving 11 bases between them. CDR3 loop: CASSLNGPFQETQYF. CDR3 in DNA: TGCGCCAGCAGCTTGAACGGGCCCTTCCAAGAGACCCAGTACTTC.

This clonotype was counted at least ten times. The chain has TRBV5-1 and TRBJ2-1; 11 positions agree with TRBD2. Germline V lookup: CDR1 SGHRS, CDR2 YFSETQ. Unmatched junction bases numbered 6, after V lost 3 bases and J lost 4 bases. The length of the CDR3 is 16 residues. The CDR3 DNA reads TGCGCCAGCAGCTACCTGACTAGCGGGGTTTACAATGAGCAGTTCTTC. This sequence encodes CASSYLTSGVYNEQFF. The full variable domain, its missing parts supplied by reference TRBV5-1 and TRBJ2-1, is KAGVTQTPRYLIKTRGQQVTLSCSPISGHRSVSWYQQTPGQGLQFLFEYFSETQRNKGNFPGRFSGRQFSNSRSEMNVSTLELGDSALYLCASSYLTSGVYNEQFFGPGTRLTVL.

About this clonotype itself: A much larger clone lies one base from this, so it may be a read error. This chain uses TRBV5-1 with TRBJ2-1; D is unresolved. The germline gives CDR1 SGHRS, CDR2 YFSETQ. V was pared by 0 bases and J by 10 bases, with 17 bases between. The CDR3 has 15 residues. CDR3 protein: CASSLAEVCSFEQFF. CDR3 coding DNA: TGCGCCAGCAGCTTGGCCGAAGTGTGCTCTTTCGAGCAGTTCTTC.

At least ten counts were recorded for this clonotype. The chain couples TRBV29-1 to TRBJ2-7, with 10 bases fitting TRBD1. Germline-derived CDR1 and CDR2 are SQVTM and ANQGSEA. The CDR3 is 17 residues long. V shed 1 base, J shed 0 bases, and the junction held 9 bases outside the gene matches. CDR3 amino acids: CSVEGGQGNSPSYEQYF. The DNA of the CDR3 is TGCAGCGTTGAAGGGGGACAGGGGAATTCTCCCTCCTACGAGCAGTACTTC.

V and J are TRBV5-1 and TRBJ2-2; TRBD1 matches at 7 bases. CDR3 length: 18 amino acids. V lost 4 bases and J lost 1; bases outside the gene matches: 13. CDR1 and CDR2 from the germline V gene are SGHRS and YFSETQ. CDR3: CASSLRGSDRMNTGELFF. CDR3 bases: TGCGCCAGCAGCCTGAGAGGATCGGACAGGATGAACACCGGGGAGCTGTTTTTT.

Points on this clonotype: A much larger clone is a single base away; this may be a read error. This sequence joins TRBV29-1 and TRBJ2-5; perhaps TRBD1 as D (5 bases). V was pared by 4 bases and J by 7 bases, with 10 bases between. Germline V gives CDR1 SQVTM, CDR2 ANQGSEA. This CDR3 contains 11 residues. CDR3 nucleotides: TGCAGCGTTGTAATAGGGGCGACCCAGTACTTC. Translation gives CSVVIGATQYF.

This clonotype was observed a few times. The chain combines TRBV7-9 with TRBJ2-1, with D possibly being TRBD1 (5 bases). The germline gives CDR1 SEHNR, CDR2 FQNEAQ (reference sequence). The CDR3 loop spans 16 amino acids. Trimming left V 5 bases short and J 3 bases short, with 17 bases between. The CDR3 sequence: CASSPVVGQLYNEQFF. In nucleotides, the CDR3 is TGTGCCAGCAGCCCCGTGGTCGGACAACTCTACAATGAGCAGTTCTTC.

This clonotype was recorded at least ten times. V gene TRBV2 combines with J gene TRBJ1-2; TRBD1 aligns across 10 bases. The junction had 4 bases not matched to a gene; V was cut back by 4 bases and J by 5 bases. Germline assignment: CDR1 SNHLY and CDR2 FYNNEI. The length of the CDR3 is 14 residues. The CDR3 region has the DNA TGTGCCAGCAGTGGGACAGGGGGAGATTATGGCTACACCTTC. Its protein product is CASSGTGGDYGYTF.

In its sample, this clonotype was seen once. The chain uses TRBV7-3 and TRBJ2-5, with D perhaps assigned TRBD1 or TRBD2 (6 bases each). In germline, CDR1 is SGHTA, CDR2 FQGTGA. V lost 4 bases, J lost 2 bases, and 8 bases lay in between. The CDR3 consists of 13 residues. The DNA for the CDR3 is TGTGCCAGCAGCTGGGGGGCTCAAGAGACCCAGTACTTC. Amino acid sequence: CASSWGAQETQYF.

This sequence joins TRBV15 and TRBJ1-5; TRBD1 matches 7 bases. Germline V gives CDR1 LNHNV, CDR2 YYDKDF (reference sequence). The junction had 11 bases not matched to a gene; V was cut back by 9 bases and J by 6 bases. The CDR3 is made up of 14 amino acids. For the CDR3, the DNA is TGTGCCACTCAACAGGGGAACAGGATTCAGCCCCAGCATTTT. It encodes CATQQGNRIQPQHF. Together with reference TRBV15 and TRBJ1-5, the CDR3 gives the full variable domain: DAMVIQNPRYQVTQFGKPVTLSCSQTLNHNVMYWYQQKSSQAPKLLFHYYDKDFNNEADTPDNFQSRRPNTSFCFLDIRSPGLGDTAMYLCATQQGNRIQPQHFGDGTRLSIL.

This clonotype appeared many times. The V and J genes are TRBV29-1 and TRBJ1-2; D ambiguous. The CDR3 totals 13 residues. The germline CDR1 and CDR2 sequences are SQVTM and ANQGSEA. V was trimmed by 5 bases and J by 1 base, leaving 11 bases between them. The CDR3 DNA follows: TGCAGCGTTCCCCTAGGATTTAACTATGGCTACACCTTC. Translating it yields CSVPLGFNYGYTF.

This clonotype was counted ten times or more. The V and J genes are TRBV20-1 and TRBJ1-3, with D unclear. With 0 bases removed from V and 0 bases from J, the gap between germline ends came to 12 bases. Germline loops: CDR1 DFQATT, CDR2 SNEGSKA (reference sequence). The CDR3 sequence is 16 residues long. CDR3: CSARDHRLSSGNTIYF. For the CDR3, the DNA is TGCAGTGCTAGAGACCACAGATTGAGCTCTGGAAACACCATATATTTT.

Worth noting for this clonotype: The junction differs from germline at one of its ends, possibly a read error. V usage is TRBV6-1 and J usage is TRBJ2-7, with TRBD2 identical over 7 bases. Per germline, CDR1 MNHNS and CDR2 SASEGT. The CDR3 contains 14 residues. The CDR3 spells CASSAGTTYYERYF. CDR3 in DNA: TGTGCCAGCAGTGCCGGGACTACATACTACGAGCGGTACTTC.